In this sample, the clone carrying this TCR beta chain turned up once. The antigen is unknown. The data originate from a study of cytomegalovirus exposure and HLA in healthy donors. Findings and caveats of the study: Specificity of three CMV-associated chains for CMV antigens was verified in vitro.

CDR1 and CDR2 from the germline V gene are MNHNY and SVGAGI (reference sequence). The V and J ends lost 2 bases and 10 bases respectively, with 11 bases between them. The CDR3 sequence is 12 residues long. Assay used: immunoSEQ multiplex PCR; TCRdb lists only in-frame clones, some missing. This table holds 65,000 to 95,000 clones, around 95% found once. The chain employs TRBV6-6 and TRBJ1-1; tentatively, D is TRBD1 (6 bases). The origin of this receptor is a man between 18 and 29 years old in good health and CMV-seronegative. The sample was PBMCs. Here the CDR3 reads CASSYDTGTAFF. As DNA, the CDR3 is TGTGCCAGCAGTTACGACACAGGGACAGCTTTCTTT.